This T cell receptor beta chain emerged from a study of blood T cells in healthy people across ages. CDR1 and CDR2 from the germline V gene are SGHRS and YFSETQ. The J segment lost 4 bases and the V segment lost 1 base, leaving 7 bases of the junction unmatched. This CDR3 comprises 16 residues. This clonotype came up a few times. A sample-barcoded 5' primer and a J-beta primer mix were used in a second PCR of roughly 7 to 12 cycles. TCRdb reprocessed the 5' RACE reads via MiXCR and lists one record per CDR3 protein. The sample contains some 850,000 distinct CDR3 sequences, 25% to 30% of which appear only once. These data were likewise used in another study, on T cells of mothers and their children.

Source material: blood. The clonotype originates from a boy younger than 18 in good health. V and J are TRBV5-1 and TRBJ2-2; TRBD1 matches 7 bases. CDR3 in DNA: TGCGCCAGCAGCTTGACGAGGGGGCCTCCCACCGGGGAGCTGTTTTTT. Residues: CASSLTRGPPTGELFF.